The rows below give T cell receptor beta chains drawn from one sample of a study of early T cells in non-severe SARS-CoV-2 infection. Using its own MiXCR run on the 5' RACE reads, TCRdb lists one record per CDR3 protein. The repertoire holds approximately 97,000 distinct CDR3 sequences, with roughly 9.6% as singletons. Sample: whole blood, taken at baseline. These receptors originate from an adult who was a healthcare worker with PCR-confirmed SARS-CoV-2 infection or an uninfected control (not recorded which). Each CDR3 is given without its conserved first and last residue. Each record gives: D gene, V gene, J gene, CDR3 protein. A D gene is named only where the DNA matches it firmly.

D gene: TRBD2
V gene: TRBV11-3
J gene: TRBJ2-7
CDR3 protein: ASRTGTSFYEQY

D gene: NA
V gene: TRBV11-2
J gene: TRBJ2-3
CDR3 protein: ASNPQGYTDTQY

D gene: NA
V gene: TRBV25-1
J gene: TRBJ1-5
CDR3 protein: ASSGGGSQPQH

D gene: NA
V gene: TRBV5-6
J gene: TRBJ2-7
CDR3 protein: ASSFVSSYEQY

D gene: NA
V gene: TRBV24-1
J gene: TRBJ2-1
CDR3 protein: ATSDLRSGNNEQF

D gene: TRBD1
V gene: TRBV3-1
J gene: TRBJ1-1
CDR3 protein: ASSPTGDTEAF

D gene: TRBD1
V gene: TRBV3-1
J gene: TRBJ1-1
CDR3 protein: ASSQRQGTMNTEAF

D gene: NA
V gene: TRBV4-2
J gene: TRBJ1-2
CDR3 protein: ASSQEMRNYGYT

D gene: NA
V gene: TRBV6-6
J gene: TRBJ2-3
CDR3 protein: ASNPGLYTDTQY

D gene: TRBD2
V gene: TRBV2
J gene: TRBJ2-1
CDR3 protein: ASREDVAGGTPHEQF

D gene: NA
V gene: TRBV9
J gene: TRBJ2-1
CDR3 protein: ASSVNIEGTGYNEQF

D gene: NA
V gene: TRBV27
J gene: TRBJ2-7
CDR3 protein: ASSLSKGTYEQY

D gene: NA
V gene: TRBV7-2
J gene: TRBJ1-2
CDR3 protein: ASSLPSHYGYT

D gene: NA
V gene: TRBV25-1
J gene: TRBJ1-1
CDR3 protein: ASSESLSAAF

D gene: NA
V gene: TRBV18
J gene: TRBJ2-5
CDR3 protein: ASSPDDRPYQETQY

D gene: TRBD1
V gene: TRBV6-1
J gene: TRBJ2-1
CDR3 protein: ASSGQGAYNEQF

D gene: TRBD2
V gene: TRBV3-1
J gene: TRBJ2-5
CDR3 protein: ASSQGSLAVEGETQY

D gene: TRBD2
V gene: TRBV6-5
J gene: TRBJ2-1
CDR3 protein: ASSPIGAGGNYYNEQF

D gene: NA
V gene: TRBV7-9
J gene: TRBJ1-2
CDR3 protein: ASSFDSLKGYT

D gene: NA
V gene: TRBV5-1
J gene: TRBJ1-2
CDR3 protein: ASSLDGGDIYGYT

D gene: NA
V gene: TRBV11-2
J gene: TRBJ1-5
CDR3 protein: ASSASVVVGNQPQH

D gene: TRBD2
V gene: TRBV11-2
J gene: TRBJ2-1
CDR3 protein: ASSLGGGSYNEQF

D gene: NA
V gene: TRBV6-2/TRBV6-3
J gene: TRBJ2-7
CDR3 protein: ASSEKLERNEQY

D gene: TRBD1
V gene: TRBV15
J gene: TRBJ1-4
CDR3 protein: ATSKRRDSLNEKLF

D gene: NA
V gene: TRBV19
J gene: TRBJ2-2
CDR3 protein: ASSTLGGELF

D gene: TRBD2
V gene: TRBV7-2
J gene: TRBJ2-5
CDR3 protein: ASRRLAPQETQY

D gene: TRBD2
V gene: TRBV5-1
J gene: TRBJ2-7
CDR3 protein: ASSVGLATYEQY

D gene: TRBD1
V gene: TRBV7-9
J gene: TRBJ2-1
CDR3 protein: ASRDGTGSVYEQF

D gene: NA
V gene: TRBV12-3/TRBV12-4
J gene: TRBJ1-1
CDR3 protein: ASSPAGTPNTEAF

D gene: NA
V gene: TRBV20-1
J gene: TRBJ2-3
CDR3 protein: SARFGTTDTQY

D gene: NA
V gene: TRBV15
J gene: TRBJ2-7
CDR3 protein: ATSRDSFYEQY

D gene: TRBD2
V gene: TRBV7-9
J gene: TRBJ2-3
CDR3 protein: ASTWAGGSTDTQY

D gene: NA
V gene: TRBV12-3/TRBV12-4
J gene: TRBJ2-1
CDR3 protein: ASSPPGTDYNEQF

D gene: TRBD1
V gene: TRBV6-2/TRBV6-3
J gene: TRBJ1-2
CDR3 protein: ASSYSGTASFYGYT

D gene: NA
V gene: TRBV4-2
J gene: TRBJ1-4
CDR3 protein: VSRPTGTNEKLF

D gene: NA
V gene: TRBV10-3
J gene: TRBJ2-3
CDR3 protein: AISDSSAADTQY

D gene: NA
V gene: TRBV5-5
J gene: TRBJ1-1
CDR3 protein: ASSLVGDLNTEAF

D gene: TRBD2
V gene: TRBV29-1
J gene: TRBJ2-5
CDR3 protein: NVNPGGEYQETQY

D gene: TRBD2
V gene: TRBV5-1
J gene: TRBJ2-3
CDR3 protein: ASSSTSGTDTQY

D gene: TRBD1
V gene: TRBV30
J gene: TRBJ1-6
CDR3 protein: AWSVSGQGRTPLH

D gene: TRBD1
V gene: TRBV11-1
J gene: TRBJ2-7
CDR3 protein: ASSRDRSYEQY